This T cell receptor beta chain was sequenced for a study of blood T cell repertoires in COVID-19 (dated by TCRdb to the early 2020s). With respect to the entire study: Collaborator samples came from the United States, Italy and Spain and covered acute and convalescent phases of COVID-19. The material from the prospective study consisted of cDNA or gDNA derived from T cells, B-cell-depleted T cells, or PBMCs. Deeply sampled blood TCRbeta repertoires from subjects exposed to, actively infected with, or recovered from COVID-19 were included in the dataset. The repertoires were made available in a free public database intended to serve as a resource for research on the immune response to SARS-CoV-2. Samples came from the ongoing ImmuneRACE study (first 160 participants) plus 1,254 subjects from 6 global collaborators. The sample metadata nearly always contained a de-identified subject ID, COVID-19 status, age in years and sex. Where HLA class I and class II types were available, the types were taken from metadata supplied by the sample provider, not from assay-based typing. What the study reported, not specific to this receptor: The amount of clinical and demographic metadata varied by source and participant and was provided uncurated.

A note on this clone: Its antigen is not yet known. Base qualities are not recorded, but no much larger clone differs from it by a single base.

The germline V gene provides CDR1 MNHEY and CDR2 SVGAGI. Taken from cysteine to phenylalanine, the CDR3 has 14 residues. Here the CDR3 DNA is all that survives: 42 bases in frame from base 1. V is reduced by 6 bases and J by 4 bases, leaving a spacing of 13 bases between them. Collaborating institutions collected whole blood in K2EDTA tubes following their own protocols. Collaborator samples were shipped for TCRbeta analysis as frozen whole blood, isolated PBMCs, or DNA extracted from either sample type. TCRbeta CDR3 regions were amplified from genomic DNA using the immunoSEQ Assay, a bias-controlled multiplex PCR. In the authors' own workflow: Within the assay, amplification of reference gene primers was used to estimate how many nucleated cells each sample contained. To quantify the absolute abundance of each unique TCRbeta CDR3 rearrangement, sequence reads were collapsed and filtered. For each sample, productive Simpson clonality was calculated as the square root of Simpson's diversity index over productive rearrangements. TCRdb's version of the immuneACCESS table is confined to in-frame rearrangements and falls short of the full clone set. An unresolved V gene accounts for under half of the shortfall where checked; the remainder is of unknown origin. V and J calls and clone size come straight from that table; D and trimming were deduced from the DNA. The sample has 90,000 to 100,000 clones on record, 70% to 90% of them singletons. Jointly, the top ten make up approximately 5% of the sample.

This clonotype originated in a man aged 65 to 85 with acute or convalescent COVID-19. The specimen was peripheral blood. The rearrangement joined TRBV6-5 to TRBJ2-1; TRBD2 is possibly the D segment (5 matching bases). For the CDR3, the sequence is CASSHNRDYNEQFF. The DNA is as follows: TGTGCCAGCAGCCACAACCGGGATTACAATGAGCAGTTCTTC.